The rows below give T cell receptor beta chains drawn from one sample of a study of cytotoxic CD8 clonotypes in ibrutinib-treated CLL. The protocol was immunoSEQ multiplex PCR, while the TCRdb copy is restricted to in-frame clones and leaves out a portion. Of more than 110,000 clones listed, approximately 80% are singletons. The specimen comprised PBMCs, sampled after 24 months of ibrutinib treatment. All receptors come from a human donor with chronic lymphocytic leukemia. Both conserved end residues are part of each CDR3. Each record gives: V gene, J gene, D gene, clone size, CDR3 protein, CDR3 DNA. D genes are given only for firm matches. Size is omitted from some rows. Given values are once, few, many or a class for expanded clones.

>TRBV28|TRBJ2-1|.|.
CASPDRGRFF
TGTGCCAGCCCCGACCGAGGTCGGTTCTTC
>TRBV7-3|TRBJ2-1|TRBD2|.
CASSPRLAPNNEQFF
TGTGCCAGCAGCCCGCGACTAGCGCCAAACAATGAGCAGTTCTTC
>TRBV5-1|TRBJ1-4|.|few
CASSGTGFGKLFF
TGCGCCAGCAGCGGGACTGGGTTCGGAAAACTGTTTTTT
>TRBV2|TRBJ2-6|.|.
CASSVYSGANVLTF
TGTGCCAGCAGTGTGTACTCTGGGGCCAACGTCCTGACTTTC
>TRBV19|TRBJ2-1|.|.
CASSIGPGGHNEQFF
TGTGCCAGTAGTATCGGGCCCGGGGGCCACAATGAGCAGTTCTTC
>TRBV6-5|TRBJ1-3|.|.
CASSLWGSSGNTIYF
TGTGCCAGCAGCCTTTGGGGGAGCTCTGGAAACACCATATATTTT
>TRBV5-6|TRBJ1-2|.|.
CASSLGHYYGYTF
TGTGCCAGCAGCTTGGGGCATTACTATGGCTACACCTTC
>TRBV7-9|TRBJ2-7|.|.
CASGAAYEQYF
TGTGCCAGCGGAGCCGCCTACGAGCAGTACTTC
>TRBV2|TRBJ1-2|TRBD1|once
CASSEQGDSYYGYTF
TGTGCCAGCAGTGAACAAGGGGACAGTTACTATGGCTACACCTTC
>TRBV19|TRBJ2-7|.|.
CASSLEGRYEQYF
TGTGCCAGTAGTTTGGAGGGAAGATACGAGCAGTACTTC
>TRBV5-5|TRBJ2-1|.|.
CASSLGGANNEQFF
TGTGCCAGCAGCTTGGGTGGGGCCAACAATGAGCAGTTCTTC
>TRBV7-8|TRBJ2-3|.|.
CASSLAPGTQYF
TGTGCCAGCAGCTTAGCGCCGGGGACGCAGTATTTT
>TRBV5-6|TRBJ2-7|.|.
CASSLGVPSYEQYF
TGTGCCAGCAGCTTGGGGGTCCCCAGCTACGAGCAGTACTTC
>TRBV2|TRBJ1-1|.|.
CASSGQPNTEAFF
TGTGCCAGCAGTGGACAGCCGAACACTGAAGCTTTCTTT
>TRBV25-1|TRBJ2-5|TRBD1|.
CASSLRTGQTATQYF
TGTGCCAGCAGTCTTCGGACAGGTCAGACGGCGACCCAGTACTTC
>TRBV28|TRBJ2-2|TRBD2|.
CASRVGLAAGELFF
TGTGCCAGCAGGGTGGGACTAGCGGCCGGGGAGCTGTTTTTT